The 22 T cell receptor beta chains in this list originate from one sample, sequenced in a study of human T cells and chemical hapten exposure (dated by TCRdb to 2020 to 2023). Total RNA was extracted from unfractionated whole blood collected in Tempus Blood RNA tubes. The library was produced with 5' RACE. These reads were obtained on an Illumina MiSeq. TCRdb trimmed public reads at Q25 via fastp, called clones via MiXCR and kept in-frame beta chains. Every entry covers one CDR3 protein and lists the most common genes and DNA from its rows. The sample yields about 120,000 distinct CDR3 sequences; roughly 19% were counted once. Around 2.7% of the sample rests with the top ten. These receptors came from a human donor in good health.

This clonotype was recorded a few times. J is TRBJ2-7 and V is TRBV4-1; 12 bases map to TRBD2. V shed 4 bases and J 3 bases; nucleotides not matched to a gene: 4. Germline V CDR1 and CDR2: MGHRA, YSYEKL. The CDR3 consists of 15 residues. Written as DNA, the CDR3 is TGCGCCAGCAGCCCTAGCGGGAGGGCCTACTACGAGCAGTACTTC. Translation gives CASSPSGRAYYEQYF.

This clonotype was seen more than once but under ten times. CDR3 sequence (DNA): TGCAGTGCGCGCGACTCAGCAGATACGCAGTATTTT. The encoded protein is CSARDSADTQYF. V and J are TRBV20-1 and TRBJ2-3; D call uncertain. Germline V gene lookup returns CDR1 DFQATT and CDR2 SNEGSKA (reference sequence). This CDR3 region has 12 residues. V gave up 6 bases and J gave up 4 bases, with 11 bases separating them.

V usage is TRBV7-6 and J usage is TRBJ2-7; 9 bases match TRBD1. The CDR3 consists of 14 residues. Per germline, CDR1 SGHVS and CDR2 FNYEAQ. V was pared by 7 bases and J by 4 bases, with 8 bases of the junction left unmatched. In DNA, the CDR3 is TGTGCCAGCACGTCAGGACAGGGGACTTACGAGCAGTACTTC. It translates to CASTSGQGTYEQYF.

This clonotype turned up a few times. The rearrangement links TRBV5-6 to TRBJ2-3; D gene unclear. Per the germline V gene, CDR1 is SGHDT and CDR2 is YYEEEE. V lost 0 bases and J lost 2, with 10 bases in between. This CDR3 contains 15 residues. CDR3 in amino acids: CASSLEGSFTDTQYF. CDR3 in DNA: TGTGCCAGCAGCTTGGAAGGGTCCTTCACAGATACGCAGTATTTT.

The gene calls are TRBV7-8 and TRBJ1-2; 9 bases are a match to TRBD1. The V segment lost 6 bases and the J segment 8 bases; nucleotides outside the gene matches: 13. This CDR3 contains 15 residues. CDR1 and CDR2 from the germline V gene are SGHVS and FQNEAQ. CDR3 sequence reads: CASSPGQGVARGYTF. CDR3 DNA: TGTGCCAGCAGTCCGGGACAGGGAGTCGCAAGGGGCTACACCTTC.

This clonotype has a handful of counts. This CDR3 is CSVEGGAEETQYF. The DNA for the CDR3 is TGCAGCGTTGAGGGCGGGGCAGAAGAGACCCAGTACTTC. This chain links TRBV29-1 with TRBJ2-5; D might be TRBD2 (6 bases). CDR3 length: 13 residues. Deletions cut 3 bases from V and 3 bases from J, with 11 bases between. Germline lookup yields CDR1 SQVTM and CDR2 ANQGSEA. Full variable domain (rest looked up from reference TRBV29-1 and TRBJ2-5): SAVISQKPSRDICQRGTSLTIQCQVDSQVTMMFWYRQQPGQSLTLIATANQGSEATYESGFVIDKFPISRPNLTFSTLTVSNMSPEDSSIYLCSVEGGAEETQYFGPGTRLLVL.

This chain connects TRBV6-5 to TRBJ2-4; 11 bases match TRBD2. The germline gives CDR1 MNHEY, CDR2 SVGAGI. The J segment lost 5 bases and the V segment lost 6 bases, leaving 6 bases of the junction unmatched. This CDR3 comprises 15 residues. The CDR3 loop reads CASSITSGSENIQYF. The CDR3 DNA follows: TGTGCCAGCAGCATTACTAGCGGGAGTGAAAACATTCAGTACTTC.

This clonotype has a handful of counts. The chain couples TRBV27 to TRBJ2-1, with 12 bases identical to TRBD2. The CDR3 loop spans 13 amino acids. The germline CDR1 and CDR2 sequences are MNHEY and SMNVEV (reference sequence). V trimming: 9 bases; J trimming: 7 bases; junction bases outside the gene matches: 4. The CDR3 is CASWTSGKNEQFF. The CDR3 nucleotides read TGTGCCAGTTGGACTAGCGGGAAGAATGAGCAGTTCTTC.

The V gene is TRBV29-1, the J gene TRBJ2-7; no definite D call. Looked up from germline, CDR1 is SQVTM and CDR2 is ANQGSEA. V was clipped by 4 bases and J by 3 bases, with 13 bases between them. The CDR3 extends over 13 amino acids. DNA for the CDR3: TGCAGCGTTGCCGGGCGATTGTTCTACGAGCAGTACTTC. This sequence encodes CSVAGRLFYEQYF.

The V and J genes are TRBV6-2 or TRBV6-3 and TRBJ1-1, with 9 bases identical to TRBD1. Germline CDR1 MNHEY, CDR2 SVGEGT. Trimming at V came to 5 bases and at J to 4 bases, leaving 5 bases not matched to a gene. CDR3 length equals 14 residues. CDR3 sequence (DNA): TGTGCCAGCAGTACCGGGACAGGGCTCACTGAAGCTTTCTTT. Translation gives CASSTGTGLTEAFF.

For the CDR3, the DNA is TGCAGTGCTCCCACTAGCGAATCTAGCACAGATACGCAGTATTTT. Its protein product is CSAPTSESSTDTQYF. J is TRBJ2-3 and V is TRBV20-1; TRBD2 matches at 7 bases. The CDR3 has 15 residues. Trimming took 5 bases from V and 0 from J; bases not matched to a gene: 8. Germline CDR1 is DFQATT and CDR2 is SNEGSKA (reference sequence).

The chain carries TRBV6-6 and TRBJ1-5; 8 bases line up with TRBD1. Germline CDR1 MNHNY, CDR2 SVGAGI (reference sequence). V gave up 0 bases and J gave up 1 base; unmatched junction bases: 5. The CDR3 loop spans 17 amino acids. CDR3 protein: CASSYSGQAISNQPQHF. For the CDR3, the DNA is TGTGCCAGCAGTTACTCGGGACAGGCGATCAGCAATCAGCCCCAGCATTTT.

There are a few counts of this clonotype. This CDR3 is CASSAIRTADTQYF. In DNA, the CDR3 is TGTGCCAGCAGCGCTATCCGGACGGCAGATACGCAGTATTTT. The chain joins TRBV9 to TRBJ2-3; D is ambiguous. Germline V lookup: CDR1 SGDLS, CDR2 YYNGEE. The CDR3 is 14 amino acids. The V and J ends lost 3 bases and 4 bases respectively, with 12 bases between them.

This clonotype came up a few times. V and J are TRBV18 and TRBJ1-1; possibly TRBD1 for D (5 bases). The CDR3 is 18 residues long. V gave up 5 bases and J gave up 5 bases, with 27 bases separating them. The germline V gene has CDR1 KGHSH and CDR2 LQKENI. Here the CDR3 reads CASSSLSAGNGARTEAFF. The CDR3 bases are TGTGCCAGCTCATCGTTGAGTGCCGGGAACGGGGCGCGGACTGAAGCTTTCTTT.

The chain couples TRBV28 to TRBJ2-2, with a weak D call TRBD2 (6 bases). V shed 7 bases and J shed 4 bases, with 19 bases lying between them. CDR1 and CDR2 from the germline V gene are MDHEN and SYDVKM. The length of the CDR3 is 16 residues. CDR3 protein: CASIKGTPEVTGELFF. CDR3 coding DNA: TGTGCCAGCATTAAGGGGACTCCTGAAGTCACCGGGGAGCTGTTTTTT. Filled out from reference TRBV28 and TRBJ2-2, the complete variable domain reads DVKVTQSSRYLVKRTGEKVFLECVQDMDHENMFWYRQDPGLGLRLIYFSYDVKMKEKGDIPEGYSVSREKKERFSLILESASTNQTSMYLCASIKGTPEVTGELFFGEGSRLTVL.

This clonotype has just a few counts. V gene TRBV10-3 combines with J gene TRBJ2-3; D is uncertain. Looked up from germline, CDR1 is ENHRY and CDR2 is SYGVKD. The CDR3 runs 13 residues. V lost 7 bases, J lost 2 bases, and 10 bases lay in between. CDR3 region: CAINGEFTDTQYF. The CDR3 nucleotides are TGTGCCATCAATGGAGAGTTCACAGATACGCAGTATTTT.

This clonotype was recorded a few times. The chain is built from TRBV11-2 and TRBJ1-2; D gene uncertain. Trimming removed 1 base from V and 5 bases from J, with 8 bases in between. Looked up from germline, CDR1 is SGHAT and CDR2 is FQNNGV. The CDR3 has 13 amino acids. CDR3 DNA sequence: TGTGCCAGCAGCTTAGGCGAGGCGTATGGCTACACCTTC. As protein: CASSLGEAYGYTF.

This clonotype was recorded a few times. The gene calls are TRBV28 and TRBJ1-2; 8 bases align to TRBD1. Germline loops: CDR1 MDHEN, CDR2 SYDVKM. V lost 2 bases, J lost 1 base, and 15 bases stayed unmatched. CDR3 length equals 19 residues. CDR3 bases: TGTGCCAGCAGTTTAGTCGGTTGGGTGACAGGGGACCATAACTATGGCTACACCTTC. Translated, it gives CASSLVGWVTGDHNYGYTF.

This clonotype has a handful of counts. The chain combines TRBV18 with TRBJ1-5; D perhaps matches TRBD1 (5 bases). Trimming took off 3 bases at V and 3 bases at J, with 9 bases between the two ends. The CDR3 is made up of 14 amino acids. The germline CDR1 and CDR2 sequences are KGHSH and LQKENI. The DNA for the CDR3 is TGTGCCAGCTCACCGGAACAGGTCAATCAGCCCCAGCATTTT. Translation gives CASSPEQVNQPQHF. Full variable domain (missing parts from reference TRBV18 and TRBJ1-5): NAGVMQNPRHLVRRRGQEARLRCSPMKGHSHVYWYRQLPEEGLKFMVYLQKENIIDESGMPKERFSAEFPKEGPSILRIQQVVRGDSAAYFCASSPEQVNQPQHFGDGTRLSIL.

This clonotype was detected ten times or more. The chain couples TRBV5-6 to TRBJ1-5; D remains unclear. Trimming left V 1 base short and J 2 bases short, with 4 bases between. Germline V gene data show CDR1 as SGHDT and CDR2 as YYEEEE. This CDR3 comprises 13 residues. CDR3 nucleotides: TGTGCCAGCAGCTTGTTTGGCAATCAGCCCCAGCATTTT. Protein product: CASSLFGNQPQHF.

This clonotype was seen more than once but under ten times. The chain combines TRBV6-5 with TRBJ1-1; 8 bases align to TRBD1. The germline gives CDR1 MNHEY, CDR2 SVGAGI. After removal of 7 bases from V and 2 bases from J, the junction contained 6 bases not matched to a gene. The CDR3 is 14 residues long. The CDR3 sequence: CASIGQGGNTEAFF. The DNA of the CDR3 is TGTGCCAGCATAGGACAGGGAGGTAACACTGAAGCTTTCTTT.

The rearrangement links TRBV12-3 or TRBV12-4 to TRBJ1-2; D unclear. The CDR3 length is 13 residues. V was pared by 4 bases and J by 6 bases, with 12 bases between. DNA of the CDR3: TGTGCCAGCAGTTCGGACGGGCGAGATGGCTACACCTTC. As protein: CASSSDGRDGYTF.